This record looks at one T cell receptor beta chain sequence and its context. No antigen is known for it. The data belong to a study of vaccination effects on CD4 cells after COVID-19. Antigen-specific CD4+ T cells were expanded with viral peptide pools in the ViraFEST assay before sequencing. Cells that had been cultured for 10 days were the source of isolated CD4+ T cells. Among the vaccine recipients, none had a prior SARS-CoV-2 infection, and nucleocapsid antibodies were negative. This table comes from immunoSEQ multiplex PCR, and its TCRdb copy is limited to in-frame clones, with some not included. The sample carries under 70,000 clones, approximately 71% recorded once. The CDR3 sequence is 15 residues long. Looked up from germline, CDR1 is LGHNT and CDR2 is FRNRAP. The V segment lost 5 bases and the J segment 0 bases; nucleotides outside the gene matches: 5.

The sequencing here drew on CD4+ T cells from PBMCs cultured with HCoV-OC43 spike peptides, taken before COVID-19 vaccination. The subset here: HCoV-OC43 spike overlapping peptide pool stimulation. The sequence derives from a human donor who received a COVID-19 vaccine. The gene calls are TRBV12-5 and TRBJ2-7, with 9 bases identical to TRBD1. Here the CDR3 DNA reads TGTGCTAGTGGTGGGACAGGGTCGTCCTCCTACGAGCAGTACGTC. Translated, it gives CASGGTGSSSYEQYV.